These T cell receptor beta chains were read from a single sample in a study of CD8 T cells in ankylosing spondylitis. Via MiXCR, TCRdb re-called the 5' RACE reads, giving one row per CDR3 protein. The sample lists around 340,000 distinct CDR3 sequences, 20% occurring once. The sequenced material came from blood, either unsorted or a sorted T cell fraction (not recorded which). The receptors derive from a male donor with ankylosing spondylitis or in good health (not recorded which). The conserved cysteine and the conserved F or W are not part of the CDR3 here.

V gene,J gene,CDR3 length,CDR3 protein
TRBV20-1,TRBJ2-5,16,SARPVGLAGGLGETQY
TRBV10-3,TRBJ2-1,14,AISEGTGALYNEQF
TRBV5-4,TRBJ2-7,13,ASSSDRDRGYEQY
TRBV7-3,TRBJ2-3,14,ASSLTSGGDTDTQY
TRBV7-8,TRBJ2-5,14,ASSQREAGFQETQY
TRBV28,TRBJ2-3,13,ASSPPGAPTDTQY
TRBV6-5,TRBJ2-6,14,ASSYDRRSGANVLT
TRBV27,TRBJ2-7,11,ASSYTFSYEQY
TRBV12-3/TRBV12-4,TRBJ2-3,12,ASSLATPTDTQY
TRBV10-3,TRBJ1-5,15,AISEGEALWDNQPQH
TRBV6-1,TRBJ1-5,13,ASWKVYNSNQPQH
TRBV29-1,TRBJ2-2,13,SVERGNANTGELF
TRBV28,TRBJ2-6,20,ASSFRGTDPREVVAGANVLT
TRBV9,TRBJ2-1,10,ASTEPAGPQF
TRBV15,TRBJ1-6,11,ATSRDRNSPLH
TRBV12-3/TRBV12-4,TRBJ2-1,13,ASSWSQGRYNEQF
TRBV28,TRBJ2-3,10,ASSIAGDTQY
TRBV6-2/TRBV6-3,TRBJ2-2,13,ASSPPGLNTGELF
TRBV27,TRBJ1-1,9,ASRGAGEAF
TRBV9,TRBJ2-1,13,ASSVAGASYNEQF
TRBV6-1,TRBJ1-2,13,ASSEAADNNYGYT
TRBV20-1,TRBJ2-1,12,SASHNPDQAEQF
TRBV28,TRBJ2-7,13,ASSFGGTGAYEQY
TRBV6-1,TRBJ2-7,13,ASSPMGGGNYEQY
TRBV24-1,TRBJ2-5,13,ATSDPDRDQETQY
TRBV24-1,TRBJ2-6,14,ATSASRVSGANVLT
TRBV20-1,TRBJ2-5,13,SAFMLAGGLGTQY
TRBV7-9,TRBJ2-5,14,ASSLLHRADQETQY
TRBV28,TRBJ2-5,13,ASSPTGLRQETQY
TRBV4-2,TRBJ2-3,14,ASSQALAGAPDTQY
TRBV27,TRBJ2-1,12,ASSRDRDNNEQF
TRBV20-1,TRBJ1-4,11,RTGPVSNEKLF
TRBV27,TRBJ2-3,12,ASSFLEGADTQY
TRBV29-1,TRBJ2-7,11,SVERGKTDEQH
TRBV7-9,TRBJ1-5,13,ASSPQGDSNQPQH
TRBV15,TRBJ2-3,12,ATSRVGNTDTQY
TRBV2,TRBJ2-7,11,TSRTDSSYEQY
TRBV28,TRBJ2-1,12,ASSSRYNSNEQF
TRBV12-3/TRBV12-4,TRBJ2-3,11,ASSGRKEDTQY
TRBV15,TRBJ2-1,14,ATSSRTASSYNEQF
TRBV12-3/TRBV12-4,TRBJ2-7,12,ASSIGGVSYEQY
TRBV11-2,TRBJ1-1,11,ASRQGRITEAF
TRBV20-1,TRBJ2-1,12,SARVGIAYNEQF